This T cell receptor beta chain appears in the sequencing data of a study of cytomegalovirus exposure and HLA in healthy donors. Study-level points and caveats: Some TCR beta chains (roughly 160 of them) were listed as cytomegalovirus-associated. The tendency of first-cohort TCR clusters to co-occur in the roughly 110 validation repertoires emerged from a later analysis. Three chains linked to CMV were shown in vitro to be specific for CMV antigens.

Repertoires were generated with immunoSEQ multiplex PCR, while TCRdb's copy carries only in-frame clones and drops some. The data contain over 100,000 clones, less than 95% of them seen just once; the ten biggest clones take up roughly 0.9%. Trimming at V came to 4 bases and at J to 2 bases, leaving 4 bases not matched to a gene. CDR3 length equals 16 residues. Germline-derived CDR1 and CDR2 are SGHNT and YYREEE (reference sequence). To note about this clone: Antigen: not known.

Specimen: PBMCs. The genes are TRBV5-4 and TRBJ2-5, with 14 bases that match TRBD2. This receptor was obtained from a woman aged 18-29 years in good health and CMV-seronegative. The CDR3 loop is CASSIGLAGGQETQYF. The CDR3 coding sequence is TGTGCCAGCAGCATCGGACTAGCGGGGGGTCAAGAGACCCAGTACTTC.